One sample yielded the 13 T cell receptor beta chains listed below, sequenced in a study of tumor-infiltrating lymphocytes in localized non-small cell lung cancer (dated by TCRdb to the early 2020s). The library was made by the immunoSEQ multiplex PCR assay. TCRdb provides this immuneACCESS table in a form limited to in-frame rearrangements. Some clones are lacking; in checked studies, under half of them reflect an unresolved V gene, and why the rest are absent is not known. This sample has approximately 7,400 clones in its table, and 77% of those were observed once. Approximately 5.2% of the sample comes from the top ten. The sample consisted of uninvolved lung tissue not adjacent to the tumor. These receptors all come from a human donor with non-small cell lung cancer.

CDR3 in DNA: TGCGCCAGCACCGACCCCGACCCCTCCTACAATGAGCAGTTCTTC. Protein product: CASTDPDPSYNEQFF. The chain is built from TRBV5-1 and TRBJ2-1; D is unresolved. The CDR3 has 15 residues. Germline CDR1 reads SGHRS; CDR2 reads YFSETQ. V was trimmed by 6 bases and J by 0 bases, leaving 13 bases between them.

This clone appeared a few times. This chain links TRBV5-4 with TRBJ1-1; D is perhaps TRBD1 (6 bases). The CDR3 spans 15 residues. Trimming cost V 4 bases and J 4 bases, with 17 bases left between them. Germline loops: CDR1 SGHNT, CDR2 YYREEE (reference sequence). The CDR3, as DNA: TGTGCCAGCAGCGGCCGTTCGGGGGCAGGCACTGAAGCTTTCTTT. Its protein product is CASSGRSGAGTEAFF. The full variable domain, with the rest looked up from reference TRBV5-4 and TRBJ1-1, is ETGVTQSPTHLIKTRGQQVTLRCSSQSGHNTVSWYQQALGQGPQFIFQYYREEENGRGNFPPRFSGLQFPNYSSELNVNALELDDSALYLCASSGRSGAGTEAFFGQGTRLTVV.

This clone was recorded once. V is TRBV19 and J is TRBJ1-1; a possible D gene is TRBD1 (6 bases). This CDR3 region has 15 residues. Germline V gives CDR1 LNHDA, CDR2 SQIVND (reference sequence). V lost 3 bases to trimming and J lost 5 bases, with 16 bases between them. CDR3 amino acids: CASSIFYNRDTEAFF. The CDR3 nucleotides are TGTGCCAGTAGTATTTTCTATAACAGGGATACTGAAGCTTTCTTT.

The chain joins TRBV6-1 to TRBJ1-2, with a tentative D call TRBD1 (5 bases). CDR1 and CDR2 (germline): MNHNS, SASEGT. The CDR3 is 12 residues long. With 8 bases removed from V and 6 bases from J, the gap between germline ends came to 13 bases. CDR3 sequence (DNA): TGTGCCAGCCTCCAGGGAGGGGATGGCTACACCTTC. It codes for CASLQGGDGYTF.

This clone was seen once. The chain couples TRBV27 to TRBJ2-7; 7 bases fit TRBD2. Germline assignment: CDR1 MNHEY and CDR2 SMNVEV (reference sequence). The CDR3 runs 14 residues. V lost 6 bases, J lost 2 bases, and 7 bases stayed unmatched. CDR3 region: CASSTGRGPYEQYF. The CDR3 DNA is TGTGCCAGCAGCACGGGGAGGGGTCCCTACGAGCAGTACTTC.

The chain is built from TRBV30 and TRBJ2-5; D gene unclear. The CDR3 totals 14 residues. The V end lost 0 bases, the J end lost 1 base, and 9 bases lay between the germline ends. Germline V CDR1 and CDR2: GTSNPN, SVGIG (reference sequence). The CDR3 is CAWSVWASQETQYF. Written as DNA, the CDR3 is TGTGCCTGGAGTGTGTGGGCCTCCCAAGAGACCCAGTACTTC.

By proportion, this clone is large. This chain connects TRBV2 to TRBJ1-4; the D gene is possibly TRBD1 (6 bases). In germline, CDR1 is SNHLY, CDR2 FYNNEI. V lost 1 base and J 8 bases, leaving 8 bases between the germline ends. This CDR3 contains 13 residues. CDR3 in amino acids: CASSEGQAEKLFF. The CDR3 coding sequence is TGTGCCAGCAGTGAAGGACAGGCCGAAAAACTGTTTTTT.

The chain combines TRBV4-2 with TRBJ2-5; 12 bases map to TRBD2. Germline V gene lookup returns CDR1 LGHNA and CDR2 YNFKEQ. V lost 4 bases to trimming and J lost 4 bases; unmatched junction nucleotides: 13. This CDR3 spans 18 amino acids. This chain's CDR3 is CASSPGLAGNLGGETQYF. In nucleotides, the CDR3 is TGTGCCAGCAGCCCAGGACTAGCGGGGAACCTCGGGGGAGAGACCCAGTACTTC.

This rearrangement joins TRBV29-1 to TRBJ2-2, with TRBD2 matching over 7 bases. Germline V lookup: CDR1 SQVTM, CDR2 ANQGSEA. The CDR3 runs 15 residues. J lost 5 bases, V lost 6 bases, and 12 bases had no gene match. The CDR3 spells CSVPSGGGMTGELFF. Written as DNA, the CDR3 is TGCAGCGTGCCTTCGGGAGGCGGGATGACCGGGGAGCTGTTTTTT.

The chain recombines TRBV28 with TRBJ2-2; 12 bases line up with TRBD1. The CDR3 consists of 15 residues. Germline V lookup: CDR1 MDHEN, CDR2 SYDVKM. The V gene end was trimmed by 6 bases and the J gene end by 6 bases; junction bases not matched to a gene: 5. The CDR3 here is CASSRGTGGPGELFF. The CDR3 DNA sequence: TGTGCCAGCAGCCGGGGGACAGGGGGCCCCGGGGAGCTGTTTTTT.

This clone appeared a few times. CDR3 sequence (DNA): TGTGCCAGCAGCCAACTCGGGGGCGGGACGGCCCAAGAGACCCAGTACTTC. Translated: CASSQLGGGTAQETQYF. The V call is TRBV14, the J call TRBJ2-5; D may match TRBD1 or TRBD2 (6 bases each). Germline V lookup: CDR1 SGHDN, CDR2 FVKESK. There are 17 residues in the CDR3. Trimming stripped 2 bases from V and 1 base from J, with 17 bases between. The variable domain in full, completed from reference TRBV14 and TRBJ2-5, reads EAGVTQFPSHSVIEKGQTVTLRCDPISGHDNLYWYRRVMGKEIKFLLHFVKESKQDESGMPNNRFLAERTGGTYSTLKVQPAELEDSGVYFCASSQLGGGTAQETQYFGPGTRLLVL.

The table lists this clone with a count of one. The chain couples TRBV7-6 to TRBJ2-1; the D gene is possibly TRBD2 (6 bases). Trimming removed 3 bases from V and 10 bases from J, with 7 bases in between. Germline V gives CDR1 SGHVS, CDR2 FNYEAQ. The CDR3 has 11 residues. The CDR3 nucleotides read TGTGCCAGCAGCTTTCTAGCGGAGCAGTTCTTC. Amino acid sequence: CASSFLAEQFF.

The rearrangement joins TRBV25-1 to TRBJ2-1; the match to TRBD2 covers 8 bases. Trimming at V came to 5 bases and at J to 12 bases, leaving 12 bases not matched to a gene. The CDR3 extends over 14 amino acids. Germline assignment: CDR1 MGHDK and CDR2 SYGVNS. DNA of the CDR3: TGTGCCAGCAGTTCCTATGGGAGCGGGAGACGGCAGTTCTTC. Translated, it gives CASSSYGSGRRQFF.